The 4 T cell receptor beta chains given below trace back to one sample, sequenced in a study of blood T cell repertoires in COVID-19 (dated by TCRdb to between 2020 and 2021). The library relied on the immunoSEQ multiplex PCR assay. TCRdb provides this immuneACCESS table in a form limited to in-frame rearrangements. Some clones are lacking; in checked studies, under half of them reflect an unresolved V gene, and why the rest are absent is not known. The sample table holds about 170,000 clones, of which 90% to 95% were seen once. The ten most abundant clones make up about 4.5% of the sample. Sequencing input: peripheral blood. Receptor source: a woman between 45 and 65 years old with acute or convalescent COVID-19.

A single count supports this clone. The chain couples TRBV19 to TRBJ1-2, with 7 bases identical to TRBD1. The germline V gene has CDR1 LNHDA and CDR2 SQIVND (reference sequence). The CDR3 extends over 13 amino acids. J lost 1 base, V lost 10 bases, and 6 bases had no gene match. The CDR3 sequence: CATKGGFNYGYTF. The CDR3 DNA reads TGTGCCACCAAAGGGGGCTTTAACTATGGCTACACCTTC.

The chain joins TRBV18 to TRBJ1-6, with TRBD1 matching 7 bases. Germline loops: CDR1 KGHSH, CDR2 LQKENI. CDR3 length: 16 amino acids. V shed 5 bases, J shed 9 bases, and the junction held 13 bases outside the gene matches. CDR3 sequence (DNA): TGTGCCAGCTCATCATCAACAGGGGTCCAGGTTTCACCCCTCCACTTT. It is translated as CASSSSTGVQVSPLHF. Combining the CDR3 with reference TRBV18 and TRBJ1-6 gives the whole variable domain NAGVMQNPRHLVRRRGQEARLRCSPMKGHSHVYWYRQLPEEGLKFMVYLQKENIIDESGMPKERFSAEFPKEGPSILRIQQVVRGDSAAYFCASSSSTGVQVSPLHFGNGTRLTVT.

This sequence joins TRBV7-2 and TRBJ1-2; D perhaps matches TRBD1 (5 bases). The germline gives CDR1 SGHTA, CDR2 FQGNSA. This CDR3 spans 15 amino acids. The V gene lost 5 bases and the J gene lost 4 bases, with 17 bases spanning the gap. The CDR3 spells CASSALLGGSYGYTF. DNA for the CDR3: TGTGCCAGCAGCGCCCTCTTGGGGGGAAGCTATGGCTACACCTTC.

The V call is TRBV2, the J call TRBJ1-2; the match to TRBD1 covers 9 bases. The junction had 2 bases not matched to a gene; V was cut back by 5 bases and J by 7 bases. The germline V gene encodes CDR1 SNHLY and CDR2 FYNNEI. The CDR3 extends over 12 amino acids. The CDR3 bases are TGTGCCAGCAGTACAGGGGGCGCTGGCTACACCTTC. It encodes CASSTGGAGYTF.